The 32 T cell receptor beta chains listed next were all sequenced from one sample in a study of CD8+CD57+ T cells in acquired aplastic anemia. Sequenced patients had shown CD8+CD57+ cell expansion by flow cytometry. Genomic DNA served as template for TCR beta VDJ and CDR3 profiling. TCRdb fed the reads into MiXCR, producing one record per CDR3 protein. The sample contains about 160,000 distinct CDR3 sequences, around half of which appear only once. Specimen: sorted CD4+, CD8+, or CD8+CD57+ T cells (not recorded which) from PBMCs. These receptors were taken from a human donor with aplastic anemia.

This clonotype appeared many times. V gene TRBV5-5 combines with J gene TRBJ2-7, with 8 bases that match TRBD2. V dropped 6 bases and J dropped 9; count of bases not matched to a gene: 14. This CDR3 spans 14 amino acids. The germline gives CDR1 SGHKS, CDR2 YYEKEE (reference sequence). The CDR3 loop reads CASTRRGGGDGQYF. The CDR3 DNA sequence: TGTGCCAGCACCCGCCGGGGGGGCGGAGATGGGCAGTACTTC.

The V call is TRBV2, the J call TRBJ2-3; 7 nucleotides match TRBD1. This CDR3 region has 14 residues. The junction had 9 bases not matched to a gene; V was cut back by 10 bases and J by 2 bases. Germline CDR1 and CDR2: SNHLY and FYNNEI. CDR3 amino acids: CATQTGSNTDTQYF. The CDR3 DNA is TGTGCCACTCAGACAGGGAGTAACACAGATACGCAGTATTTT.

This clonotype was observed a handful of times. The V and J genes are TRBV19 and TRBJ1-1; D uncertain. V was clipped by 8 bases and J by 6 bases, with 13 bases between them. Germline-derived CDR1 and CDR2 are LNHDA and SQIVND (reference sequence). This CDR3 comprises 12 residues. CDR3 residues: CASAHLRAEAFF. The CDR3 DNA sequence: TGTGCCAGTGCTCACCTACGGGCTGAAGCTTTCTTT.

This clonotype was observed a single time. This chain joins TRBV7-2 and TRBJ1-2, with D possibly matching TRBD1 (6 bases). The CDR3 is made up of 13 amino acids. CDR1 and CDR2 from the germline V gene are SGHTA and FQGNSA. V dropped 3 bases and J dropped 7 bases, with 12 bases sitting between them. DNA for the CDR3: TGTGCCAGCAGCTTTCAGGGGATCGGTGGCTACACCTTC. Its translation is CASSFQGIGGYTF.

This clonotype was picked up many times. The chain links TRBV3-1 to TRBJ1-4; no firm D call. CDR3 length equals 12 residues. The V gene's germline CDR1 is LGHDT and CDR2 YNNKEL (reference sequence). Between the trimmed V and J ends, which lost 1 base and 7 bases, there was a span of 4 bases. CDR3 sequence (DNA): TGTGCCAGCAGCCAAGCGGGTGAAAAACTGTTTTTT. Its protein is CASSQAGEKLFF. The entire variable domain, with the rest obtained from reference TRBV3-1 and TRBJ1-4, is as follows: DTAVSQTPKYLVTQMGNDKSIKCEQNLGHDTMYWYKQDSKKFLKIMFSYNNKELIINETVPNRFSPKSPDKAHLNLHINSLELGDSAVYFCASSQAGEKLFFGSGTQLSVL.

This clonotype was seen more than once but under ten times. One junction end does not reproduce the germline sequence, and a read error may be involved. This chain connects TRBV10-3 to TRBJ1-2; D is perhaps TRBD1 (5 bases). There are 14 residues in the CDR3. CDR1 ENHRY and CDR2 SYGVKD come from the germline V gene. CDR3 residues: CASSYGAGGNGYTF. CDR3 nucleotides: TGTGCCAGCAGTTACGGGGCGGGAGGGAATGGCTACACCTTC.

In its sample, this clonotype was seen a few times. This chain joins TRBV4-1 and TRBJ2-1, with TRBD2 matching over 12 bases. The CDR3 extends over 19 amino acids. CDR1 is MGHRA, CDR2 YSYEKL, per germline. V trimming: 0 bases; J trimming: 3 bases; junction bases outside the gene matches: 9. This CDR3 reads CASSQDTPSLAGGYNEQFF. The CDR3 nucleotides read TGCGCCAGCAGCCAAGATACCCCCTCACTAGCGGGGGGCTACAATGAGCAGTTCTTC.

In its sample, this clonotype was seen a few times. The chain has TRBV18 and TRBJ1-1; D is undetermined. V lost 5 bases, J lost 4 bases, and 17 bases lay in between. This CDR3 spans 15 amino acids. Germline assignment: CDR1 KGHSH and CDR2 LQKENI. Here the CDR3 reads CASSAKEGRSTEAFF. The CDR3 DNA is TGTGCCAGCTCAGCCAAGGAGGGAAGGAGCACTGAAGCTTTCTTT.

The chain carries TRBV19 and TRBJ1-1; TRBD1 might be the D (5 bases). CDR1 is LNHDA, CDR2 SQIVND, per germline (reference sequence). This CDR3 spans 14 amino acids. V was clipped by 6 bases and J by 3 bases, with 14 bases between them. CDR3 region: CASSQQGWDTEAFF. CDR3 nucleotide sequence: TGTGCCAGTAGCCAGCAGGGTTGGGACACTGAAGCTTTCTTT.

This clonotype was detected ten times or more. V and J are TRBV12-5 and TRBJ2-3, with a weak D call TRBD1 (6 bases). The CDR3 contains 14 residues. The V end lost 6 bases, the J end lost 1 base, and 11 bases lay between the germline ends. Germline V gives CDR1 LGHNT, CDR2 FRNRAP. The CDR3 sequence is CASGTGVRTDTQYF. As DNA, the CDR3 is TGTGCTAGTGGGACAGGCGTTCGCACAGATACGCAGTATTTT.

The chain employs TRBV29-1 and TRBJ2-1, with 8 bases fitting TRBD2. Trimming at V came to 6 bases and at J to 4 bases, leaving 11 bases not matched to a gene. The CDR3 is made up of 15 amino acids. Germline V gene sequence: CDR1 SQVTM, CDR2 ANQGSEA. CDR3 sequence: CSVTYVAGSYNEQFF. The CDR3, as DNA: TGCAGCGTGACGTACGTAGCGGGGTCTTACAATGAGCAGTTCTTC.

Many counts were recorded for this clonotype. This chain uses TRBV19 with TRBJ1-4; possibly TRBD1 for D (6 bases). Trimming removed 6 bases at V and 7 bases at J, with 12 bases between. Germline V gene data show CDR1 as LNHDA and CDR2 as SQIVND (reference sequence). This CDR3 is 13 amino acids long. CDR3 sequence reads: CASSSGALEKLFF. In DNA, the CDR3 is TGTGCCAGTAGCTCGGGGGCACTTGAAAAACTGTTTTTT.

The chain combines TRBV2 with TRBJ1-5; possibly TRBD1 for D (6 bases). V was cut by 7 bases and J by 7 bases, with 17 bases left in between. Germline values: CDR1 SNHLY, CDR2 FYNNEI. CDR3 length: 14 amino acids. Here the CDR3 reads CASKEFGGGQPQHF. The CDR3 DNA is TGTGCCAGCAAGGAGTTCGGGGGCGGCCAGCCCCAGCATTTT.

The chain couples TRBV20-1 to TRBJ2-1; D is unclear. The CDR3 covers 12 residues. CDR1 DFQATT and CDR2 SNEGSKA come from the germline V gene (reference sequence). The V end was cut by 0 bases, the J end by 12 bases, with 12 bases between. This CDR3 reads CSARDDGERQFF. The CDR3 DNA follows: TGCAGTGCTAGAGACGATGGGGAAAGGCAGTTCTTC.

The chain joins TRBV25-1 to TRBJ2-5, with TRBD1 as a possible D gene (6 bases). Per the germline V gene, CDR1 is MGHDK and CDR2 is SYGVNS. The CDR3 runs 16 residues. Trimming removed 6 bases from V and 5 bases from J, with 22 bases in between. This chain's CDR3 is CASRFLPGELIETQYF. The DNA for the CDR3 is TGTGCCAGCAGATTCCTACCAGGGGAGTTAATCGAGACCCAGTACTTC.

This clonotype has at least ten counts. The V gene is TRBV5-5, the J gene TRBJ2-7; 7 bases map to TRBD2. The germline CDR1 and CDR2 sequences are SGHKS and YYEKEE (reference sequence). The CDR3 runs to 14 residues. V lost 3 bases and J lost 6; bases outside the gene matches: 9. CDR3 amino acids: CASSSFSTSSEQYF. For the CDR3, the DNA is TGTGCCAGCAGCTCCTTCTCGACTAGCTCCGAGCAGTACTTC.

The V gene is TRBV19, the J gene TRBJ2-7; 9 nucleotides align to TRBD1. V trimming: 8 bases; J trimming: 6 bases; junction bases outside the gene matches: 5. Germline CDR1 reads LNHDA; CDR2 reads SQIVND (reference sequence). CDR3 length equals 12 residues. The CDR3 DNA reads as TGTGCCAGTGGGGGACAGGGAGGCGAGCAGTACTTC. Its protein is CASGGQGGEQYF.

The table lists this clonotype with a few counts. A much larger clonotype is one base distant, so this may be a read error. The genes are TRBV7-9 and TRBJ1-4, with no clear D. This CDR3 comprises 15 residues. CDR1 SEHNR and CDR2 FQNEAQ come from the germline V gene (reference sequence). This CDR3 reads CDSSPARATNEKLFF. CDR3 bases: TGTGACAGCAGCCCTGCTAGGGCAACTAATGAAAAACTGTTTTTT.

This clonotype showed up many times. The rearrangement links TRBV10-3 to TRBJ2-2, with D tentatively TRBD1 (5 bases). The CDR3 runs 14 residues. CDR1 and CDR2 from the germline V gene are ENHRY and SYGVKD. The V and J ends lost 7 bases and 0 bases respectively, with 9 bases between them. For the CDR3, the DNA is TGTGCCATCAAGGGGCAGGCGAACACCGGGGAGCTGTTTTTT. This translates into CAIKGQANTGELFF.

This clonotype showed up many times. The chain carries TRBV19 and TRBJ1-1; D remains ambiguous. CDR3 length: 16 residues. Trimming took off 6 bases at V and 1 base at J, with 18 bases between the two ends. In germline, CDR1 is LNHDA, CDR2 SQIVND (reference sequence). The DNA of the CDR3 is TGTGCCAGTAGGGACTTAGTGGGGTTGGGGAACACTGAAGCTTTCTTT. Protein sequence: CASRDLVGLGNTEAFF.

The chain links TRBV2 to TRBJ2-3; 9 bases fit TRBD2. Germline V lookup: CDR1 SNHLY, CDR2 FYNNEI. Unmatched junction bases numbered 7, after V lost 11 bases and J lost 1 base. The CDR3 sequence is 14 residues long. CDR3 DNA sequence: TGTGCCCGCAACCCTAGCGGGGGCACAGATACGCAGTATTTT. This translates into CARNPSGGTDTQYF.

The chain employs TRBV9 and TRBJ2-5; TRBD2 agrees at 10 bases. V shed 0 bases, J shed 1 base, and the junction held 9 bases outside the gene matches. CDR1 and CDR2 (germline): SGDLS, YYNGEE. This CDR3 comprises 18 residues. The CDR3 DNA is TGTGCCAGCAGCGTAGGAGGCTTAGCGGGGGGCGCCCAAGAGACCCAGTACTTC. It encodes CASSVGGLAGGAQETQYF.

This chain links TRBV25-1 with TRBJ1-2; possible D gene TRBD1, 5 bases. Germline V CDR1 and CDR2: MGHDK, SYGVNS. The germline V and J ends were trimmed by 6 bases and 3 bases, with 17 bases remaining between them. The CDR3 spans 15 residues. CDR3 amino acids: CASSPYPDSHYGYTF. Here the CDR3 DNA reads TGTGCCAGCAGCCCTTACCCAGACAGCCACTATGGCTACACCTTC.

Regarding this clonotype: It may be a read error: a sequence one base away is much more abundant. This chain joins TRBV12-3 or TRBV12-4 and TRBJ2-5; 10 positions match TRBD2. The CDR3 has 16 residues. CDR3 residues: CASSLVSGGAQETQCF. CDR3 coding DNA: TGTGCCAGCAGTTTAGTAAGCGGGGGGGCTCAAGAGACCCAGTGCTTC.

With regard to this clonotype: The junction departs from germline at one end; a sequencing error may be responsible. This chain links TRBV6-4 with TRBJ1-2; a weak D match, TRBD1 (5 bases). The CDR3 runs to 14 residues. Germline CDR1 reads MRHNA; CDR2 reads SNTAGT. This CDR3 reads CASSDSQAPGGYTF. The CDR3 DNA reads TGTGCTAGCAGTGACTCACAGGCTCCTGGCGGCTACACCTTC.

Turning to this clonotype: Its ends do not fully match the called genes, so a read error is possible. This chain links TRBV7-6 with TRBJ2-7; 9 nucleotides line up with TRBD1. Germline V lookup: CDR1 SGHVS, CDR2 FNYEAQ. The CDR3 has 13 amino acids. CDR3 sequence reads: CASSPISGTGFDF. The CDR3 region has the DNA TGTGCCAGCAGCCCAATATCCGGGACAGGGTTTGACTTC.

This clonotype has a handful of counts. The chain has TRBV27 and TRBJ2-1; 10 positions match TRBD2. The length of the CDR3 is 15 residues. CDR1 MNHEY and CDR2 SMNVEV come from the germline V gene (reference sequence). Trimming removed 5 bases from V and 7 bases from J; junction bases left unmatched: 8. CDR3 in amino acids: CASSKYSGRNNEQFF. The CDR3 nucleotides read TGTGCCAGCAGTAAATATAGCGGGAGGAATAATGAGCAGTTCTTC.

The chain is built from TRBV19 and TRBJ1-2; 12 nucleotides agree with TRBD1. The CDR3 runs to 12 residues. The V gene's germline CDR1 is LNHDA and CDR2 SQIVND (reference sequence). V lost 3 bases and J lost 12; bases outside the gene matches: 2. The CDR3 DNA reads as TGTGCCAGTAGTATGGGGACAGGGGGCCACACCTTC. Protein: CASSMGTGGHTF.

The V and J genes are TRBV5-5 and TRBJ1-5; D is undetermined. The CDR3 is 16 amino acids. Deletions cut 6 bases from V and 1 base from J, with 17 bases between. Germline V gene data show CDR1 as SGHKS and CDR2 as YYEKEE (reference sequence). Here the CDR3 DNA reads TGTGCCAGCAACCCCCGATCGGGTGGAAGCAATCAGCCCCAGCATTTT. This codes for CASNPRSGGSNQPQHF.

Turning to this clonotype: One base away lies a much larger clone, so this may be a sequencing read error. The V and J genes are TRBV20-1 and TRBJ2-1; 10 bases agree with TRBD2. The CDR3 consists of 18 residues. Germline CDR1 is DFQATT and CDR2 is SNEGSKA (reference sequence). The DNA of the CDR3 is TGCAGTGCTAGAGATGGCCAGCGGGAGGGCCCGAGATACAATAAGCAGTTCTTC. Translating gives CSARDGQREGPRYNKQFF.

This clonotype was recorded a few times. This rearrangement joins TRBV7-8 to TRBJ2-5, with D perhaps matching TRBD2 (5 bases). Trimming removed 5 bases at V and 5 bases at J, with 9 bases between. Germline CDR1 and CDR2: SGHVS and FQNEAQ. CDR3 length: 12 residues. The CDR3 loop is CASSLSVETQYF. Written as DNA, the CDR3 is TGTGCCAGCAGCCTTAGCGTGGAGACCCAGTACTTC.

The J gene is TRBJ1-6, the V gene TRBV7-9; tentatively, D is TRBD1 (5 bases). The CDR3 spans 15 residues. In germline, CDR1 is SEHNR, CDR2 FQNEAQ (reference sequence). With 1 base removed from V and 6 bases from J, the gap between germline ends came to 10 bases. The CDR3 nucleotides read TGTGCCAGCAGCTTAGAGGACACGATTAATTCACCCCTCCACTTT. Its translation is CASSLEDTINSPLHF. Filled out from reference TRBV7-9 and TRBJ1-6, the complete variable domain reads DTGVSQNPRHKITKRGQNVTFRCDPISEHNRLYWYRQTLGQGPEFLTYFQNEAQLEKSRLLSDRFSAERPKGSFSTLEIQRTEQGDSAMYLCASSLEDTINSPLHFGNGTRLTVT.